A single T cell receptor (beta chain) is shown here with its context. This specimen belongs to a study of blood T cell repertoires in COVID-19. About the research overall: The United States, Italy and Spain provided the acute and convalescent COVID-19 samples.

In the original workflow: Scientists estimated how many nucleated cells there were by amplifying reference gene primers. Assay used: immunoSEQ multiplex PCR; TCRdb lists only in-frame clones, some missing. The DNA was the basis for D and trimming; V, J and clone size are from that table. Of roughly 250,000 clones listed, roughly 84% are singletons. The sample consisted of peripheral blood. The source is a woman aged 40 to 50 who had recovered from COVID-19.

CDR3 sequence reads: CASSQLGGGAGETQYF. The CDR3 DNA reads TGTGCCAGCAGCCAACTGGGCGGGGGGGCCGGAGAGACCCAGTACTTC. This rearrangement joins TRBV14 to TRBJ2-5; TRBD2 agrees at 9 bases. Trimming cost V 2 bases and J 4 bases; bases outside gene matches: 8. Germline CDR1 SGHDN, CDR2 FVKESK. The CDR3 covers 16 residues.